This T cell receptor beta chain was sequenced during a study of T cells after yellow fever vaccination. Trimming took 7 bases from V and 7 from J, leaving 14 bases between them. Germline V gene lookup returns CDR1 SQVTM and CDR2 ANQGSEA. The length of the CDR3 is 12 residues. TCRdb redid the calling of the 5' RACE reads with MiXCR, one entry per CDR3 protein. The table includes 45,000 to 60,000 distinct CDR3 sequences, approximately 5.7% detected once. This clonotype was seen ten or more times. The sequence was collected from a man between 18 and 35 years old who received the YFV17D yellow fever vaccine. The sequenced sample was PBMCs, either bulk or a sorted T-cell subset (CD4+, CD8+, memory, or dextramer-sorted; not recorded which), obtained on the day of the yellow fever booster vaccination. This sequence joins TRBV29-1 and TRBJ2-1; tentative D call: TRBD2 (5 bases). CDR3 loop: CSARGQLNEQFF. The CDR3, as DNA: TGCAGCGCAAGAGGGCAGCTAAATGAGCAGTTCTTC.